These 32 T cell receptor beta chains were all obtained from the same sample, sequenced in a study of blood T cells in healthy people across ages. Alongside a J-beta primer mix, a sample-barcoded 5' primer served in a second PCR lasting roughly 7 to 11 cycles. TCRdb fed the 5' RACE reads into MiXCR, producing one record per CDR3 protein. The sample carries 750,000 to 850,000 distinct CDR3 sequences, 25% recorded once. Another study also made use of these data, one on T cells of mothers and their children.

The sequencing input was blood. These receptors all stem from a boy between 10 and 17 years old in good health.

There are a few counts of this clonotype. In DNA form, the CDR3 reads TGTGCCAGCAGCTCAGCCGGGACAGTCTTCACACAGTACTTC. This encodes CASSSAGTVFTQYF. V gene TRBV5-6 combines with J gene TRBJ2-7; 7 bases match TRBD1. Trimming removed 3 bases from V and 10 bases from J; junction bases left unmatched: 13. Germline lookup yields CDR1 SGHDT and CDR2 YYEEEE. This CDR3 comprises 14 residues.

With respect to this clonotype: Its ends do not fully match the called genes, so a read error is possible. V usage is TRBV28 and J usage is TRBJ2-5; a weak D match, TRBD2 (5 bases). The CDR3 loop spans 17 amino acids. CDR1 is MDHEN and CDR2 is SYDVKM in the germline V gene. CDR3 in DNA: TGTGCCAGCAGTTTAGTGGGCCGGCCTACCCCCGGGGATGAGCAATTCTTC. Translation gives CASSLVGRPTPGDEQFF.

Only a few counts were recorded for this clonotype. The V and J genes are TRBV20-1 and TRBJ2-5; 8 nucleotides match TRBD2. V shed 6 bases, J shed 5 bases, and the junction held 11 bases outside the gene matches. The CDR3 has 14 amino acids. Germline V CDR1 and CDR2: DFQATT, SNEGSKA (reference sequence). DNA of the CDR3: TGCAGTGCCCCATTCGGGAGGGAACTGGAGACCCAGTACTTC. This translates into CSAPFGRELETQYF.

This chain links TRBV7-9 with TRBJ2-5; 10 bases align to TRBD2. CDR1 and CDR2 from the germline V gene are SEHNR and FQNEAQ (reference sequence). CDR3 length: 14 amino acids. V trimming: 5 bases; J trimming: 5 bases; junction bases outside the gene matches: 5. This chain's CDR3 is CASSIPTSGETQYF. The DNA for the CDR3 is TGTGCCAGCAGCATACCGACTAGCGGGGAGACCCAGTACTTC.

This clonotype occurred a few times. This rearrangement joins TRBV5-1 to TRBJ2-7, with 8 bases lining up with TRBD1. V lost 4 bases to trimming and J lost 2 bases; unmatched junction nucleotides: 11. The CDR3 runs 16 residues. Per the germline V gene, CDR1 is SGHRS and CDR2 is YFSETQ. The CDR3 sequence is CASSQGQGFGAYEQYF. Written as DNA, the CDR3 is TGCGCCAGCAGCCAAGGACAGGGTTTCGGGGCCTACGAGCAGTACTTC.

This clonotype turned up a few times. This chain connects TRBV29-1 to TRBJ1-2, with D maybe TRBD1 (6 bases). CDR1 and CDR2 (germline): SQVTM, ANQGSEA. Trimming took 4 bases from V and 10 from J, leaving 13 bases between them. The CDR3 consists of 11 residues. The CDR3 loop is CSVVPGADYTF. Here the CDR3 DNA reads TGCAGCGTTGTACCGGGGGCGGACTACACCTTC. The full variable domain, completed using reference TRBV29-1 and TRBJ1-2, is SAVISQKPSRDICQRGTSLTIQCQVDSQVTMMFWYRQQPGQSLTLIATANQGSEATYESGFVIDKFPISRPNLTFSTLTVSNMSPEDSSIYLCSVVPGADYTFGSGTRLTVV.

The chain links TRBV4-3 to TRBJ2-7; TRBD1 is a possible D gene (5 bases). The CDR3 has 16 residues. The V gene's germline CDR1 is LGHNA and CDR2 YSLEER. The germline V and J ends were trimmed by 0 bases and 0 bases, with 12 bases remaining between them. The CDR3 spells CASSQDKDTLSYEQYF. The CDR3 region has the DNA TGCGCCAGCAGCCAAGATAAGGACACCCTCTCCTACGAGCAGTACTTC.

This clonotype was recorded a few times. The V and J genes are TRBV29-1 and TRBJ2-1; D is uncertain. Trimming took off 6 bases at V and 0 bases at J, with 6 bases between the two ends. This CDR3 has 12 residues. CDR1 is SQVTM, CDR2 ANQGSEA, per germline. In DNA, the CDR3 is TGCAGCGTCATCTCCTCCTACAATGAGCAGTTCTTC. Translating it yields CSVISSYNEQFF.

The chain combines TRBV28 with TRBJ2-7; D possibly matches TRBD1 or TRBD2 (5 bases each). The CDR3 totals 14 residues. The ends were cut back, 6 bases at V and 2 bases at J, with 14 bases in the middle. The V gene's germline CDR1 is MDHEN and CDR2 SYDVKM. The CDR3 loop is CASSTPGLAYEQYF. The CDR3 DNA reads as TGTGCCAGCAGCACCCCGGGGCTCGCCTACGAGCAGTACTTC.

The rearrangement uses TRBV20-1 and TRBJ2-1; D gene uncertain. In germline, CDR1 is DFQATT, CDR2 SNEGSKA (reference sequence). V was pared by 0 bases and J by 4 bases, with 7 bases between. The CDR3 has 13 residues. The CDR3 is CSARDALYNEQFF. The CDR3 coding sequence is TGCAGTGCTAGAGACGCCCTATACAATGAGCAGTTCTTC.

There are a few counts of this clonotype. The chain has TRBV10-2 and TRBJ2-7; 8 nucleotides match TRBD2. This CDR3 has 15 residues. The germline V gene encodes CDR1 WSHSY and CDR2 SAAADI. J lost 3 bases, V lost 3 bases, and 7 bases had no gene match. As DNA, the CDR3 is TGCGCCAGCAGTGAATCTTCGGGACTAGGCTACGAGCAGTACTTC. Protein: CASSESSGLGYEQYF.

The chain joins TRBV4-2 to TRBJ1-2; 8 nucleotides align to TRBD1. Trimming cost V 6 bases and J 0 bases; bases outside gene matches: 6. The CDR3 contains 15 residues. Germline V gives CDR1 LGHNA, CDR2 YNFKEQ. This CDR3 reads CASREGTGANYGYTF. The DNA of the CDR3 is TGTGCCAGCAGAGAGGGGACAGGAGCTAACTATGGCTACACCTTC.

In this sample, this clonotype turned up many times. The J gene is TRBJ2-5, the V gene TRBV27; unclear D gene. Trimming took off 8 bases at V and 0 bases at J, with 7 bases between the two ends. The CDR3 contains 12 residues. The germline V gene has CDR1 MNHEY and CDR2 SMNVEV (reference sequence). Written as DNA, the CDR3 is TGTGCCAGCTCACCAAACCAAGAGACCCAGTACTTC. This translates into CASSPNQETQYF.

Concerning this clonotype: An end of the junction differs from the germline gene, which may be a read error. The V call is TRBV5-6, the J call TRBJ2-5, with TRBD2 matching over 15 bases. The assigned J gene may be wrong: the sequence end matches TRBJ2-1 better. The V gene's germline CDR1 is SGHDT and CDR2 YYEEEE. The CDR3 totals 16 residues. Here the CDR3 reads CAGSHGTSGRFNEQFF. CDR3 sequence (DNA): TGTGCCGGCAGCCACGGGACTAGCGGGAGGTTCAATGAGCAGTTCTTC.

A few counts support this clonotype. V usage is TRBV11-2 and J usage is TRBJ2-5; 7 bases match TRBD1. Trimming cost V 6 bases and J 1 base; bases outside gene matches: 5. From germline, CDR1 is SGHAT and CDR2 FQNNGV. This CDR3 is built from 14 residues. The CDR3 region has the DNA TGTGCCAGCAGTTTAACAGGGGTCCAAGAGACCCAGTACTTC. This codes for CASSLTGVQETQYF.

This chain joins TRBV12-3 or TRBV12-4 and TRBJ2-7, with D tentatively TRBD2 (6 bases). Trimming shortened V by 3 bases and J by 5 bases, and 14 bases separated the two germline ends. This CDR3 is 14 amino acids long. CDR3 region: CASSFSGAGDEQYF. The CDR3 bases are TGTGCCAGCAGTTTTTCGGGAGCAGGAGACGAGCAGTACTTC.

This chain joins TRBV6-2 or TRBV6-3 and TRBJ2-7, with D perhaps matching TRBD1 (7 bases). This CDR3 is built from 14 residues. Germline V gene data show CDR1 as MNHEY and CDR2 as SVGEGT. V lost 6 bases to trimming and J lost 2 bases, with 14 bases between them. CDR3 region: CASRDSGGTYEQYF. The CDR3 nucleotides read TGTGCCAGCAGAGATTCAGGGGGGACCTACGAGCAGTACTTC.

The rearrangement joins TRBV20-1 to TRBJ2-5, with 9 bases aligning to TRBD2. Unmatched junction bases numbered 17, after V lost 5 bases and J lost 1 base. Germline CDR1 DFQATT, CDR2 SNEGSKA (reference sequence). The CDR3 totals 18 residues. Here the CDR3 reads CSAPGVLTSGVRQETQYF. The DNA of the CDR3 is TGCAGTGCTCCGGGGGTGTTGACTAGCGGAGTTCGCCAAGAGACCCAGTACTTC.

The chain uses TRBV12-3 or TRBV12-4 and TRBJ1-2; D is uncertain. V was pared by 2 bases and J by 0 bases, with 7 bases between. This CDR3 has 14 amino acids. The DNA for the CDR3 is TGTGCCAGCAGTTTATCGGTTCCTAACTATGGCTACACCTTC. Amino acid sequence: CASSLSVPNYGYTF.

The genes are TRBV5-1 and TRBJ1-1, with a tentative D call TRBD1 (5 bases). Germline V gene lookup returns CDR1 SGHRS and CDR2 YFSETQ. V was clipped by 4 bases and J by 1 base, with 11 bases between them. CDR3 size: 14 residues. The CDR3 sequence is CASSPDSQNTEAFF. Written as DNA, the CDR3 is TGCGCCAGCAGCCCCGACAGTCAGAACACTGAAGCTTTCTTT.

For the CDR3, the DNA is TGTGCCAGCAGTTACTCGTGGGGGCAATATGGCTACACCTTC. It encodes CASSYSWGQYGYTF. The genes are TRBV6-5 and TRBJ1-2; D perhaps matches TRBD1 (6 bases). The CDR3 consists of 14 residues. Per the germline V gene, CDR1 is MNHEY and CDR2 is SVGAGI. V was trimmed by 0 bases and J by 5 bases, leaving 10 bases between them.

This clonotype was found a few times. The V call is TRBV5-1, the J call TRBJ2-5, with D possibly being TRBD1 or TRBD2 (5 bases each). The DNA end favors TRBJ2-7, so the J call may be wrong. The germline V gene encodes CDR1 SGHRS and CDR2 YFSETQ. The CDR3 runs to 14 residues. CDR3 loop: CASSTPGAAYEQYF. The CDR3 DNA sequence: TGCGCCAGCAGCACGCCCGGGGCGGCCTACGAGCAGTACTTC.

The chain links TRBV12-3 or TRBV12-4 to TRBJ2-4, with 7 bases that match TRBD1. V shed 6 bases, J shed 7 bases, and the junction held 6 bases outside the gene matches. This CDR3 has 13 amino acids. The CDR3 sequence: CASRDRVGNIQYF. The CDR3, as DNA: TGTGCCAGCAGAGACAGGGTCGGGAACATTCAGTACTTC.

CDR3 in amino acids: CASSLPGTVFGEQFF. CDR3 in DNA: TGTGCCAGCAGTTTGCCCGGGACAGTCTTCGGGGAGCAGTTCTTC. J is TRBJ2-5 and V is TRBV27; 7 bases are a match to TRBD1. The J call may be wrong; the DNA end is better matched by TRBJ2-1. CDR1 is MNHEY and CDR2 is SMNVEV in the germline V gene (reference sequence). The CDR3 runs 15 residues.

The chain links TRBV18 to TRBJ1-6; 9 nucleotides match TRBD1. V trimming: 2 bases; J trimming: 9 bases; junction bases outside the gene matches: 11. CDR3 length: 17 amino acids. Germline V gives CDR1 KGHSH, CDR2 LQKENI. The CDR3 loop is CASSPSHMGQGSSPLHF. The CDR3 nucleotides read TGTGCCAGCTCACCATCCCACATGGGACAGGGTAGTTCACCCCTCCACTTT.

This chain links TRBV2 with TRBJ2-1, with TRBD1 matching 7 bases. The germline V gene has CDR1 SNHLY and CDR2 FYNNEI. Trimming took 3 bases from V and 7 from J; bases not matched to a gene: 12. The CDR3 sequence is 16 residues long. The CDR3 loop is CASSEYIGTVTNEQFF. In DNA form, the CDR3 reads TGTGCCAGCAGTGAGTATATCGGGACAGTCACAAATGAGCAGTTCTTC.

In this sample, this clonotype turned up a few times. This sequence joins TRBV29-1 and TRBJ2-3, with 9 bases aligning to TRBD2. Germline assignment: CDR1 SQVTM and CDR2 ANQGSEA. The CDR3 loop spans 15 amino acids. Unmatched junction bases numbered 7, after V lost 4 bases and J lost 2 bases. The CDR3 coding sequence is TGCAGCGTTGTGGGCGCGGGGGGGGACACAGATACGCAGTATTTT. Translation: CSVVGAGGDTDTQYF.

The CDR3 nucleotides read TGTGCCAGCAGAATACAGGGGGCGGAGACCCAGTACTTC. Protein: CASRIQGAETQYF. The chain has TRBV6-5 and TRBJ2-5; 9 positions match TRBD1. Unmatched junction bases numbered 4, after V lost 6 bases and J lost 5 bases. CDR3 length equals 13 residues. The germline V gene encodes CDR1 MNHEY and CDR2 SVGAGI.

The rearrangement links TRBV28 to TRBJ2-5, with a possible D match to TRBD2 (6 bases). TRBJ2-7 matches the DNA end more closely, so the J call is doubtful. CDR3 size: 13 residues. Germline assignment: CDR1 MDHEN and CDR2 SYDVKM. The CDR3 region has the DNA TGTGCCAGCACATCCGGGGGTCCCCACGAGCAGTACTTC. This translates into CASTSGGPHEQYF.

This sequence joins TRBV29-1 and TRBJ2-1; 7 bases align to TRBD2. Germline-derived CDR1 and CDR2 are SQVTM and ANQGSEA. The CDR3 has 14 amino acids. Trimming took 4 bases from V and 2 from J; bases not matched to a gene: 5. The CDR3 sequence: CSVVRESTYNEQFF. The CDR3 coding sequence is TGCAGCGTTGTGCGGGAGAGCACCTACAATGAGCAGTTCTTC.

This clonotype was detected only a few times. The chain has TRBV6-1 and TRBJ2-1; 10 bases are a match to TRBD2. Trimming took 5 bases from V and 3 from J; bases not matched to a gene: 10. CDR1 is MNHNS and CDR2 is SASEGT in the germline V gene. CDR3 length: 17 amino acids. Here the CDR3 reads CASSPTGTSAFYNEQFF. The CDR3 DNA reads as TGTGCCAGCAGTCCGACCGGGACTAGCGCCTTCTACAATGAGCAGTTCTTC.

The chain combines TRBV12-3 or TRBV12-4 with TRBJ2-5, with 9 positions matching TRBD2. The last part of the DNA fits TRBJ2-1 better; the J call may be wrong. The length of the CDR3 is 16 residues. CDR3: CASSLGPGLAINEQFF. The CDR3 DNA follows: TGTGCCAGCAGTTTGGGGCCGGGACTAGCTATCAATGAGCAGTTCTTC.